These 13 T cell receptor beta chains share one sample of origin, sequenced in a study of CD8+CD57+ T cells in acquired aplastic anemia. TCR beta VDJ and CDR3 profiles were obtained from a genomic DNA template. TCRdb reprocessed the reads via MiXCR and lists one record per CDR3 protein. The profile covers 200,000 to 250,000 distinct CDR3 sequences, with roughly 35% appearing a single time and 0.9% to 1.2% taken by the ten largest. Sequencing was carried out using sorted CD4+, CD8+, or CD8+CD57+ T cells (not recorded which) from PBMCs. The receptor source for this set is a human donor in good health, serving as a control.

J is TRBJ1-2 and V is TRBV3-1; D uncertain. The V gene's germline CDR1 is LGHDT and CDR2 YNNKEL (reference sequence). With 1 base removed from V and 6 bases from J, the gap between germline ends came to 9 bases. The CDR3 consists of 13 residues. The CDR3 DNA reads TGTGCCAGCAGCCAAGGGGGAGTCAATGGCTACACCTTC. It is translated as CASSQGGVNGYTF.

Points on this clonotype: Since no conserved phenylalanine or tryptophan closes the CDR3, a read error is the likely cause. The V call is TRBV7-9, the J call TRBJ1-5; D ambiguous. V gave up 3 bases and J gave up 6 bases, with 9 bases separating them. This CDR3 spans 13 amino acids. Germline values: CDR1 SEHNR, CDR2 FQNEAQ (reference sequence). The CDR3 DNA follows: TGTGCCAGCAGCTTCGGAGGGTCTCAGCCCCAGCATTCT. Translating gives CASSFGGSQPQHS.

The chain combines TRBV19 with TRBJ2-4; D is perhaps TRBD1 or TRBD2 (7 bases each). Germline V CDR1 and CDR2: LNHDA, SQIVND (reference sequence). V was trimmed by 5 bases and J by 0 bases, leaving 23 bases between them. The CDR3 length is 19 residues. Here the CDR3 DNA reads TGTGCCAGTAGTTTCAGGGGGGGGTTCGAAGCGGTAGCCAAAAACATTCAGTACTTC. This sequence encodes CASSFRGGFEAVAKNIQYF.

Comments on this clonotype: The CDR3 end shows no conserved phenylalanine or tryptophan, and so a read error is likely. V and J are TRBV25-1 and TRBJ1-1; D unresolved. V lost 6 bases, J lost 10 bases, and 15 bases lay in between. Germline CDR1 reads MGHDK; CDR2 reads SYGVNS. This CDR3 region has 12 residues. The CDR3, as DNA: TGTGCCAGCAGCCAAGTGGGCGCTGGAGCTTTCCTT. Amino acids: CASSQVGAGAFL.

Ten or more counts support this clonotype. This chain links TRBV2 with TRBJ1-4; D not certain. Between the trimmed V and J ends, which lost 4 bases and 4 bases, there was a span of 10 bases. Per the germline V gene, CDR1 is SNHLY and CDR2 is FYNNEI. The CDR3 length is 14 residues. The CDR3 coding sequence is TGTGCCAGCAGTGCTAGACGGTTTAATGAAAAACTGTTTTTT. It translates to CASSARRFNEKLFF.

With respect to this clonotype: A read error is possible here, since a much larger clone lies one base away. The chain has TRBV7-2 and TRBJ2-1, with a tentative D call TRBD1 (6 bases). The CDR3 loop spans 15 amino acids. Germline lookup yields CDR1 SGHTA and CDR2 FQGNSA. For the CDR3, the DNA is TGTGCCGGCAGCTTAACGGCAGGGGCCTACAATGAGCAGTTCTTC. Protein: CAGSLTAGAYNEQFF.

This clonotype was found many times. The chain links TRBV13 to TRBJ1-2, with TRBD1 identical over 9 bases. CDR1 is PRHDT, CDR2 FYEKMQ, per germline (reference sequence). The CDR3 totals 15 residues. Trimming cost V 5 bases and J 6 bases; bases outside gene matches: 10. The CDR3 nucleotides are TGTGCCAGCAGCCAAGCGACAGGGGGGATTAATGGCTACACCTTC. Its protein product is CASSQATGGINGYTF.

This clonotype has a handful of counts. This chain joins TRBV6-1 and TRBJ2-7; 9 bases are a match to TRBD1. CDR1 is MNHNS, CDR2 SASEGT, per germline. The CDR3 loop spans 16 amino acids. V lost 0 bases to trimming and J lost 5 bases; unmatched junction nucleotides: 8. Here the CDR3 DNA reads TGTGCCAGCAGTGAAGCGGGTTCGGGACAGGGTAACGAGCAGTACTTC. It specifies CASSEAGSGQGNEQYF.

The V call is TRBV5-1, the J call TRBJ1-5; D unresolved. Germline lookup yields CDR1 SGHRS and CDR2 YFSETQ. V was trimmed by 0 bases and J by 2 bases, leaving 12 bases between them. The CDR3 runs 16 residues. CDR3 DNA sequence: TGCGCCAGCAGCTTGGCCTTCGTCCGGGGCAATCAGCCCCAGCATTTT. It translates to CASSLAFVRGNQPQHF.

Comments on this clonotype: A read error may explain this, as a much larger clone is one base away. J is TRBJ2-7 and V is TRBV7-9; no clear D. Germline lookup yields CDR1 SEHNR and CDR2 FQNEAQ (reference sequence). The CDR3 length is 14 residues. V lost 5 bases to trimming and J lost 0 bases, with 11 bases between them. The CDR3 DNA sequence: TGTGCCAGCAGCCAAGGAATTCACTCCTACGAGCAGTACGTC. This sequence encodes CASSQGIHSYEQYV.

This clonotype has only a few counts. This rearrangement joins TRBV5-1 to TRBJ1-1; D ambiguous. V lost 2 bases and J 1 base, leaving 12 bases between the germline ends. The CDR3 is made up of 15 amino acids. From germline, CDR1 is SGHRS and CDR2 YFSETQ. The CDR3 reads CASSFAPTANTEAFF. CDR3 sequence (DNA): TGCGCCAGCAGCTTTGCCCCCACAGCGAACACTGAAGCTTTCTTT.

There are many counts of this clonotype. The rearrangement joins TRBV5-1 to TRBJ2-3; the D gene is possibly TRBD1 (7 bases). This CDR3 spans 14 amino acids. CDR1 SGHRS and CDR2 YFSETQ come from the germline V gene. Deletions cut 4 bases from V and 2 bases from J, with 11 bases between. CDR3 region: CASSAGQLTDTQYF. The CDR3 nucleotides are TGCGCCAGCAGCGCGGGACAGCTCACAGATACGCAGTATTTT. Drawing the rest from reference TRBV5-1 and TRBJ2-3, the complete variable domain is KAGVTQTPRYLIKTRGQQVTLSCSPISGHRSVSWYQQTPGQGLQFLFEYFSETQRNKGNFPGRFSGRQFSNSRSEMNVSTLELGDSALYLCASSAGQLTDTQYFGPGTRLTVL.

This clonotype was detected a few times. The genes are TRBV29-1 and TRBJ1-1; D remains ambiguous. The CDR3 totals 11 residues. Trimming removed 8 bases from V and 1 base from J, with 8 bases in between. Per the germline V gene, CDR1 is SQVTM and CDR2 is ANQGSEA. Here the CDR3 reads CSRTENTEAFF. CDR3 DNA: TGCAGCAGAACAGAGAACACTGAAGCTTTCTTT.